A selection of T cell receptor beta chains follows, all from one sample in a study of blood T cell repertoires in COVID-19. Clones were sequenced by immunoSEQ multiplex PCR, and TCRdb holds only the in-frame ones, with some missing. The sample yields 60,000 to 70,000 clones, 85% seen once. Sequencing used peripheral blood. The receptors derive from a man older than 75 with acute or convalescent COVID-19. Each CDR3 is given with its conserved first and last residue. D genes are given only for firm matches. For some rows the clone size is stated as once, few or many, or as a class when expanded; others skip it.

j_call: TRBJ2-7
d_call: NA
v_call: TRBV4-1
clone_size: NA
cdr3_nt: TGCGCCAGCAGCCAAGGTATAAGCGCCGAGCTCTACGAGCAGTACTTC
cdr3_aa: CASSQGISAELYEQYF

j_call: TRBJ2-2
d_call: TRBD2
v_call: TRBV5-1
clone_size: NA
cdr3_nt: TGCGCCAGCAGCTTTTTATTTACTAGCGGGAGTAACACCGGGGAGCTGTTTTTT
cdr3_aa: CASSFLFTSGSNTGELFF

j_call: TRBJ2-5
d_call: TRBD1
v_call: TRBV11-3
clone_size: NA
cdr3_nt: TGTGCCAGCAGGGTTGAGGGGGGACAGGGCCTAGAGACCCAGTACTTC
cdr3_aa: CASRVEGGQGLETQYF

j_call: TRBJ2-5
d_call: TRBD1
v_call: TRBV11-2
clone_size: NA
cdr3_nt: TGTGCCAGCAGCCACTGGGGTAGGGGGCTTGTAGGGGAGACCCAGTACTTC
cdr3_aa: CASSHWGRGLVGETQYF

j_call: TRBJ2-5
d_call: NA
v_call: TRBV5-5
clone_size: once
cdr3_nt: TGTGCCAGCAGCCTACAGAGACAAGAGACCCAGTACTTC
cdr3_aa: CASSLQRQETQYF

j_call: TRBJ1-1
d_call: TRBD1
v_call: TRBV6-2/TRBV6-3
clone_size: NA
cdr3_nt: TGTGCCAGCAGTAAGGGGGCTTATGGTGAAGCTGAAGCTTTCTTT
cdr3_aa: CASSKGAYGEAEAFF

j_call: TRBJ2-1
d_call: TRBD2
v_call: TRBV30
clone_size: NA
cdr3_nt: TGTGCCTGGAGGAGCGGGAGGGCCTACAATGAGCAGTTCTTC
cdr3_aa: CAWRSGRAYNEQFF

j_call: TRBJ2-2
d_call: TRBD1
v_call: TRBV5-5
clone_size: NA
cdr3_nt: TGTGCCAGCAGCTTGGGACCGGGACAGGGAACCGCCGGGGAGCTGTTTTTT
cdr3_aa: CASSLGPGQGTAGELFF

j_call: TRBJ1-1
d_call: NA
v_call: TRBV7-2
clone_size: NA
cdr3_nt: TGTGCCAGCAGCTTAGATGGCGGGGGGCGGACTGAAGCTTTCTTT
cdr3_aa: CASSLDGGGRTEAFF

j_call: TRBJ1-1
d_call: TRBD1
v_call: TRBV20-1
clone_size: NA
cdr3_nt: TGCAGTGCTAGTCGGGACAGGGGTTACACTGAAGCTTTCTTT
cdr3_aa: CSASRDRGYTEAFF

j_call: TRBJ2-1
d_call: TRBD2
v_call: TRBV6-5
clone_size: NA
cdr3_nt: TGTGCCAGCAGTAATAGCGGGAGGCCTTACAATGAGCAGTTCTTC
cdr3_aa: CASSNSGRPYNEQFF

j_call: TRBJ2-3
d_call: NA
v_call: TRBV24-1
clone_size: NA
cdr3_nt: TGTGCCACCAGTGATTTAGGCCAGGGGACAGATACGCAGTATTTT
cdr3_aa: CATSDLGQGTDTQYF

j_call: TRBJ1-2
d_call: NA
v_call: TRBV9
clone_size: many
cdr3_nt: TGTGCCAGCAGCGTTCACAGCTATGGCTACACCTTC
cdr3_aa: CASSVHSYGYTF

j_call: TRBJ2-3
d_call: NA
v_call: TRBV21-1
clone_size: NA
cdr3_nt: TGTGCCAGCAGCACAAAGGGGGACACAGATACGCAGTATTTT
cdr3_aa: CASSTKGDTDTQYF

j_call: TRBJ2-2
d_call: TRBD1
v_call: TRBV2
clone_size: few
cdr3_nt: TGTGCCAGCAGTGAAGGACAGGGCGCCACCGGGGAGCTGTTTTTT
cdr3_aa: CASSEGQGATGELFF

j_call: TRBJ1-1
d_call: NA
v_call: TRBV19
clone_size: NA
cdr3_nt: TGTGCCAGTAAGCCGGGGGGCGGTTGGGACACTGAAGCTTTCTTT
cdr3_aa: CASKPGGGWDTEAFF

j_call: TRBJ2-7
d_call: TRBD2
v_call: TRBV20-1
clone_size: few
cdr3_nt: TGCAGTGCTAGTGGACCGGGGGGGTCTAGCTACGAGCAGTACTTC
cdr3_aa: CSASGPGGSSYEQYF

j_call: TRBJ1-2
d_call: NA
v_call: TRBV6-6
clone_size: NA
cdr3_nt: TGTGCCAGCAGTTACTCGACACAGGGCTATGGCTACACCTTC
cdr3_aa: CASSYSTQGYGYTF

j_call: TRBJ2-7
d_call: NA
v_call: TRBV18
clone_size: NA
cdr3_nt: TGTGCCAGCTCATCAGGGGAACCCCCCTACGAGCAGTACTTC
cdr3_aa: CASSSGEPPYEQYF

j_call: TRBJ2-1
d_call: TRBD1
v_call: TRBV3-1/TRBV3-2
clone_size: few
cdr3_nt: TGTGCCAGCAGCCAAGTCTGGACAGGGGTCAACAATGAGCAGTTCTTC
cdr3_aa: CASSQVWTGVNNEQFF

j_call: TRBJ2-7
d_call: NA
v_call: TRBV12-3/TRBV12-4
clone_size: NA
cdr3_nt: TGTGCCAGCAGTTGGGCTAACGAGCAGTACTTC
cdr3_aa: CASSWANEQYF

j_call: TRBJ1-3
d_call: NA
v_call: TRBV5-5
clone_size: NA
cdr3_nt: TGTGCCAGCAGCTTGAGCGGCGGAAACACCATATATTTT
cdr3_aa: CASSLSGGNTIYF

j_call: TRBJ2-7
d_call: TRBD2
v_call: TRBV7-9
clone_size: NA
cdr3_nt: TGTGCCAGCAGTCTCGAGGGGACTAGCGGTTACGAGCAGTACTTC
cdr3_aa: CASSLEGTSGYEQYF

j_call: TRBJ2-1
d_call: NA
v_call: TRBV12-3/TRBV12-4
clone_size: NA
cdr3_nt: TGTGCCAGCAGGGGCGAGAATACGGATGAGCAGTTCTTC
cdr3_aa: CASRGENTDEQFF

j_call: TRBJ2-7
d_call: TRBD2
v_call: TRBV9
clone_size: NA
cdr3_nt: TGTGCCAGCAGCGTAGGGAATTTAGCGGGAGGCGAGCAGTACTTC
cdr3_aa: CASSVGNLAGGEQYF

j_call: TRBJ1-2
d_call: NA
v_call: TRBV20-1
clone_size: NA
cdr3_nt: TGCAGTGGGGCGGGTAACTATGGCTACACCTTC
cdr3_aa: CSGAGNYGYTF

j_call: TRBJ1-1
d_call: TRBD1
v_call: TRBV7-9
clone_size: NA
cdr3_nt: TGTGCCAGCAGCCTGACAGGGTTCACTGAAGCTTTCTTT
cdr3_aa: CASSLTGFTEAFF

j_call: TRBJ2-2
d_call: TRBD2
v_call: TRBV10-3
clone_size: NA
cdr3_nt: TGTGCATCGGCCCTTTGGCGGGAGCGAGTCGGGGAGCTGTTTTTT
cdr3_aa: CASALWRERVGELFF

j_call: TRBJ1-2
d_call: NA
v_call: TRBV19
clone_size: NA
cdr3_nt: TGTGCCAGTACCCCCCTCGGGCAGGGGAAGGGGGGCTACACCTTC
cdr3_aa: CASTPLGQGKGGYTF